This T cell receptor (beta chain) was found in a study of cytotoxic CD8 clonotypes in ibrutinib-treated CLL. The wider study: Investigators reported about 24 partial and 2 complete responses; after median about 74 months, roughly 15 patients remained remitted and about 12 progressed.

Per the germline V gene, CDR1 is SGHAT and CDR2 is FQNNGV. This CDR3 spans 17 amino acids. V shed 1 base, J shed 4 bases, and the junction held 6 bases outside the gene matches. This clone was seen once. The antigen is undetermined. The table came from immunoSEQ multiplex PCR; TCRdb's copy has only in-frame clones and leaves some out. The sample holds fewer than 400,000 clones; about 61% are singletons and the top ten take 5% to 6.5%. About 1.9 micrograms of genomic DNA came from cryopreserved PBMCs for TCR beta libraries. Study findings and constraints: Starting clonality was above that of age-matched healthy donors and tracked circulating CD8+ T-cell counts.

The origin of this receptor is a human donor with chronic lymphocytic leukemia. This specimen was PBMCs, taken after 36 months of ibrutinib treatment. The V gene is TRBV11-2, the J gene TRBJ2-5; TRBD2 matches at 13 bases. CDR3 nucleotide sequence: TGTGCCAGCAGCTTAGGGGGACTAGCGGGAATCCGAGAGACCCAGTACTTC. Translation gives CASSLGGLAGIRETQYF. Variable domain in full (rest from reference TRBV11-2 and TRBJ2-5): EAGVAQSPRYKIIEKRQSVAFWCNPISGHATLYWYQQILGQGPKLLIQFQNNGVVDDSQLPKDRFSAERLKGVDSTLKIQPAKLEDSAVYLCASSLGGLAGIRETQYFGPGTRLLVL.